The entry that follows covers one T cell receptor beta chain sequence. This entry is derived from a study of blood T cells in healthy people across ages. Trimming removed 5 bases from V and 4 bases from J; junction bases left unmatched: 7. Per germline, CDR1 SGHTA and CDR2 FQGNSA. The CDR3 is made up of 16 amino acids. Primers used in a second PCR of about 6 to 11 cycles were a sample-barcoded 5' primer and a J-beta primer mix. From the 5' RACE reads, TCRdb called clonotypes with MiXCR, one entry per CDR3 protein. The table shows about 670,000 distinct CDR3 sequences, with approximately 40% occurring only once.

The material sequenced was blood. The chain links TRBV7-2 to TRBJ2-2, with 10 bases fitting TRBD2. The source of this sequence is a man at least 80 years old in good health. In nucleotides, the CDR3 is TGTGCCAGCAGCGAACATAGCGGGAGGCTCACCGGGGAGCTGTTTTTT. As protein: CASSEHSGRLTGELFF. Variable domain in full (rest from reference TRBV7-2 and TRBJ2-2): GAGVSQSPSNKVTEKGKDVELRCDPISGHTALYWYRQSLGQGLEFLIYFQGNSAPDKSGLPSDRFSAERTGGSVSTLTIQRTQQEDSAVYLCASSEHSGRLTGELFFGEGSRLTVL.